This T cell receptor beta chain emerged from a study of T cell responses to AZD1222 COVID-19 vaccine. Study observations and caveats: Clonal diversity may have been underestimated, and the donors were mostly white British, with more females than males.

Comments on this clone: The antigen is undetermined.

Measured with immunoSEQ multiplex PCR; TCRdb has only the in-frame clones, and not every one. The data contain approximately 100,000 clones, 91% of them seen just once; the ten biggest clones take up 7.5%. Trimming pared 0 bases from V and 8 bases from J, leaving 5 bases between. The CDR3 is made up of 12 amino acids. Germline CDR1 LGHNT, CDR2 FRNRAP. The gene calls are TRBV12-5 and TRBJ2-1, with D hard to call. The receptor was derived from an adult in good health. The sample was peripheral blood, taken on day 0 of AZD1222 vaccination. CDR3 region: CASGLVLDEQFF. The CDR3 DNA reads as TGTGCTAGTGGTTTGGTACTGGATGAGCAGTTCTTC.